Many counts were recorded for the clone carrying this T cell receptor beta chain. Its specificity is unknown. The V gene's germline CDR1 is SEHNR and CDR2 FQNEAQ (reference sequence). V dropped 6 bases and J dropped 7; count of bases not matched to a gene: 11. There are 15 residues in the CDR3. This library used about 400 ng RNA and molecular barcoded adaptors spanning alpha/delta and beta/gamma chains. TCRdb analysed the reads with MiXCR anew, one entry per CDR3 protein. The sample carries about 39,000 distinct CDR3 sequences, around an eighth recorded once. This record comes from a study of read filtering for tumor transcriptome and immune sequencing. As for the study in general: Revised staging placed 8 patients in R-ISS I, 15 to 20 in II, about 7 in III.

Broader study findings: RNA-seq captured clonotypes less deeply and reliably than IR-seq. Approximately 79% of IR-seq clonotypes had a single read, yet these held around 3.5% of reads.

The sequence was obtained from a donor over 35 with multiple myeloma. The sequenced sample was a population of CD138-negative cells sorted from bone marrow. The chain combines TRBV7-9 with TRBJ2-1, with 8 bases fitting TRBD1. DNA of the CDR3: TGTGCCAGCAGATCTCCAAGGACAGGGTGGAATGAGCAGTTCTTC. Translating it yields CASRSPRTGWNEQFF.